A selection of T cell receptor beta chains follows, all from one sample in a study of radiotherapy plus CTLA-4 blockade in lung cancer. The data were produced by immunoSEQ multiplex PCR, yet TCRdb's version contains in-frame clones alone and is incomplete. In the table there are 34,000 or so clones, about four fifths of which are singletons. Source: peripheral blood, taken from a patient treated with radiotherapy plus ipilimumab. The source is a human donor with non-small cell lung cancer that progressed on radiotherapy plus ipilimumab. The CDR3 runs from the conserved cysteine through the conserved F or W.

J | V | CDR3
TRBJ2-3 | TRBV5-6 | CASSFGESTDTQYF
TRBJ1-2 | TRBV30 | CAWMKDRENYGYTF
TRBJ2-7 | TRBV11-2 | CASSYNPGPPAYEQYF
TRBJ1-1 | TRBV11-2 | CASSHQTGEAFF
TRBJ2-1 | TRBV6-5 | CASSPDYNEQFF
TRBJ2-3 | TRBV7-3 | CASSLMGTVGGTQYF
TRBJ2-5 | TRBV28 | CASSLLGGASQETQYF
TRBJ1-6 | TRBV7-8 | CASSLGTVISPLHF
TRBJ2-1 | TRBV14 | CASSSGTSGINEQFF
TRBJ2-4 | TRBV4-1 | CASSQRVLAKNIQYF
TRBJ2-7 | TRBV7-8 | CASSVPGREIAPEQYF
TRBJ1-2 | TRBV5-1 | CASSLDAGDGYTF
TRBJ2-7 | TRBV5-5 | CASSLGLAPYEQYF
TRBJ2-1 | TRBV7-7 | CASSSGPPPLVSEQFF
TRBJ1-3 | TRBV23-1 | CASPTGTSGNTIYF
TRBJ2-3 | TRBV7-9 | CASTGRGPDTQYF
TRBJ2-5 | TRBV28 | CASSFPQNEETQYF
TRBJ1-2 | TRBV5-1 | CASYPGASVPYGYTF
TRBJ1-5 | TRBV28 | CASSLGGVEFQPQHF
TRBJ1-1 | TRBV2 | CASSVGGLNTEAFF
TRBJ2-7 | TRBV6-5 | CASSPAPYEQYF